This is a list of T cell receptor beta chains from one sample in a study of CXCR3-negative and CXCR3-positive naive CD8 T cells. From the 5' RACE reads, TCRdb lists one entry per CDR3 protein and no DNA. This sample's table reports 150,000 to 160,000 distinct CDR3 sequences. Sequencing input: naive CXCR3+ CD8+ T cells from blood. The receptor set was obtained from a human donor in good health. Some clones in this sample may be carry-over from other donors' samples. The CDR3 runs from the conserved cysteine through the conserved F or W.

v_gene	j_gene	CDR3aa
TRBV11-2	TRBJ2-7	CASSLVFGGSGNEQYF
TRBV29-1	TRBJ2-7	CSARTGAFAYEQYF
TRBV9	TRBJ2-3	CASSVDGGRAKPQYF
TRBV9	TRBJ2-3	CASSVPTSGTPRDPSDTQYF
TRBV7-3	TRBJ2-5	CASSLAGGTQETQYF
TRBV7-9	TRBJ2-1	CASSHSSYNEQFF
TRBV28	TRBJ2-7	CASSLDGGYEQYF
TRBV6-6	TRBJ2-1	CASTTAAFPIAGGAYNEQFF
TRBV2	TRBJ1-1	CASSEPHKENTEAFF
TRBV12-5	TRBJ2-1	CASGASGTGYNEQFF
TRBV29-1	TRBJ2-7	CSVEVASGPYEQYF
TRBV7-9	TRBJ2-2	CASSPTPGQPTNTGELFF
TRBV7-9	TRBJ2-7	CASSLAGAGDYEQYF
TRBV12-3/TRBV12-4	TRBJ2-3	CASSFLEDTQYF
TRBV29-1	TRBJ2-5	CSVEDPTSGSQETQYF
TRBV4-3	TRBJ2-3	CASSQSLAGPERTDTQYF
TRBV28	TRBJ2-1	CASSQVYSGRTSFNEQFF
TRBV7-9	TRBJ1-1	CASSLGPSEAFF
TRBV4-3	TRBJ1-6	CASSQDRGSYNSPLHF
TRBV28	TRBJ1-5	CASSAPRATPGQPQHF
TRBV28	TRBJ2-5	CASSLDTGVMGTQYF
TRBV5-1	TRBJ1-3	CASYYDPPKRGGELGNTIYF
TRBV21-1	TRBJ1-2	CASSNGTGLHGYTF
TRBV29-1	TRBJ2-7	CSVEPSGSSYEQYF
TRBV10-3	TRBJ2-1	CAISVALLEQFF
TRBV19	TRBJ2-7	CASSPSAHYEQYF
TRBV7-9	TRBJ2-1	CASRGPPSNEQFF
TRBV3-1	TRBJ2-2	CASSSDRGPTGELFF
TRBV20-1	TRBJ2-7	CSARLRDRGSYEQYF
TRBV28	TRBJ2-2	CASRGLAGVPRNDGELFF
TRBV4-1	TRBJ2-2	CASSQAHGVSTGELFF
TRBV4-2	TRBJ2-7	CASSQVAGDYEQYF
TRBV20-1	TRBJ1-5	CSASEQGVAQPQHF
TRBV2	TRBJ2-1	CATLGGQLDNEQFF
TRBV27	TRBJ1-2	CASSFSGQLYGYTF
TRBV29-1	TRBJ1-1	CSVPPTGTGDAEAFF
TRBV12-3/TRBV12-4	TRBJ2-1	CASSFNGRTYNEQFF
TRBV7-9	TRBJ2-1	CASSFLLAGGRNEQFF
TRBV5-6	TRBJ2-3	CASSLDTDTQYF
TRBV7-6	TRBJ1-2	CASSIGTEGYTF
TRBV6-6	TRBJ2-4	CASSYLSLAAGNIQYF
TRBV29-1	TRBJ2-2	CSAGQGNTGELFF
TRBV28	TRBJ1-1	CATLREFRAFF
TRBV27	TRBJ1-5	CASSLTGVKGASQPQHF
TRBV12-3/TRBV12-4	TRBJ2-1	CASSSSRDEQFF
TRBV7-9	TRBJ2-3	CASSSAGASTDTQYF
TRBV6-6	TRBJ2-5	CASSYFPAGQETQYF
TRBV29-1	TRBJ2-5	CSVVGGEVLQETQYF
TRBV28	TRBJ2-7	CASSGLVSSYEQYF
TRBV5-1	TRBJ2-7	CASSPDLGGASYEQYF
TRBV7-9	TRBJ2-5	CASSLPREGLEETQYF
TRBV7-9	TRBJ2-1	CASSLASGGAHGSYNEQFF
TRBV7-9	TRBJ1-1	CASSLERPYTEAFF
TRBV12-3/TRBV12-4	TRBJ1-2	CASTERGHGYTF